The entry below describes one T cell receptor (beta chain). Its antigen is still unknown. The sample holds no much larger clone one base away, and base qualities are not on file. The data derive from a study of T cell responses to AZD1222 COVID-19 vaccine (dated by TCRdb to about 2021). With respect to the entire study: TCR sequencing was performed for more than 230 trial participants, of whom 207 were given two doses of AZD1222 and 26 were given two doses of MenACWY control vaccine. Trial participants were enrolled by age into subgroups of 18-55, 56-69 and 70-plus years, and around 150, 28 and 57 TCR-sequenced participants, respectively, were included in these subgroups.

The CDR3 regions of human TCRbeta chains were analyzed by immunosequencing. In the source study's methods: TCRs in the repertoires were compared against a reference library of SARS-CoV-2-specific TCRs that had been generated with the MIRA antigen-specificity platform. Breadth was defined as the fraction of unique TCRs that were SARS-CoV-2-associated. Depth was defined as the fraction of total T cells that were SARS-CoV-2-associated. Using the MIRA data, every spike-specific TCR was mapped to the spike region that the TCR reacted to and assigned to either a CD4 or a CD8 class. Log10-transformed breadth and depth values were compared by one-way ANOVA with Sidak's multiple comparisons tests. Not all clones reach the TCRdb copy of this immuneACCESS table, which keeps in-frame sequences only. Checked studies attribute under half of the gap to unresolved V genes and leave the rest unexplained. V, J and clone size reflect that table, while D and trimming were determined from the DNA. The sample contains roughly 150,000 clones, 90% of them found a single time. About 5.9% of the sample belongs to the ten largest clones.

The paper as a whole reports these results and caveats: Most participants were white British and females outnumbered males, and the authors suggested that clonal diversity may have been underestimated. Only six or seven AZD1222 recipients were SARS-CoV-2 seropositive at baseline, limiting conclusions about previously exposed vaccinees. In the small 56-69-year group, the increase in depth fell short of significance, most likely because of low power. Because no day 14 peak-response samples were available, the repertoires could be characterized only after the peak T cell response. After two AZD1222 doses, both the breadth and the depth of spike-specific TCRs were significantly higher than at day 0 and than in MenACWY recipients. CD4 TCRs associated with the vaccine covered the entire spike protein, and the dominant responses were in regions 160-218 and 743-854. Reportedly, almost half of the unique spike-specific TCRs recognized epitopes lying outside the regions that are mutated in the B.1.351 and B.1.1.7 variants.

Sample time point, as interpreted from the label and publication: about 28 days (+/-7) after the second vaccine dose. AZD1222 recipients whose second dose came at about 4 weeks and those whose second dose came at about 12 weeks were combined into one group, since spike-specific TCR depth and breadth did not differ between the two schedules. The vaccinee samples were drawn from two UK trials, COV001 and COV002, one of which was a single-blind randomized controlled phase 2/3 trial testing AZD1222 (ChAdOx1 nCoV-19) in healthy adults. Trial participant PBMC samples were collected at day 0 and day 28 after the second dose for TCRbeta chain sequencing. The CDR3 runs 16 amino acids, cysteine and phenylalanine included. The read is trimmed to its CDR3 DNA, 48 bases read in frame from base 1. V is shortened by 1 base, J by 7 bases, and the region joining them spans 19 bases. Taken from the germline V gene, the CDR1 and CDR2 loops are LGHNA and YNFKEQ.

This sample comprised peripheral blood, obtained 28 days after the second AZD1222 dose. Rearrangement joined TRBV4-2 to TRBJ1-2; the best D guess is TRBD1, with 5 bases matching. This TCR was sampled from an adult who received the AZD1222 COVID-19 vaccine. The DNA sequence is TGTGCCAGCAGCCAAGCTTATGGCGGGTTTAGGGGTGGCTACACCTTC. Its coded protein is CASSQAYGGFRGGYTF.